Below, one T cell receptor beta chain is given with its context. Its specificity is unknown. The data derive from a study of T cell responses to AZD1222 COVID-19 vaccine. Study-wide background: Pooling of second doses given at about 4 or about 12 weeks was done. Findings and caveats of the study: The sample set comprised mostly white British donors with more females, and clonal diversity was possibly underestimated. Regions 160-218 and 743-854 held dominance among vaccine-associated CD4 TCRs, which spanned spike. Sampling captured repertoires only after the peak T cell response.

Germline V gene lookup returns CDR1 WNHNN and CDR2 SYGVQD (reference sequence). V shed 6 bases, J shed 0 bases, and the junction held 6 bases outside the gene matches. The CDR3 extends over 16 amino acids. Profiling relied on immunoSEQ multiplex PCR, and the TCRdb table lists in-frame clones only, not all of them. The sample lists more than 110,000 clones; 80% to 90% were seen once. The TCR sequence derives from an adult in good health. The sample was peripheral blood, taken on day 0 of AZD1222 vaccination. The V call is TRBV10-1, the J call TRBJ2-2, with 8 bases that match TRBD1. The DNA for the CDR3 is TGCGCCAGCAGCCAGAACAGGGGGTCGAACACCGGGGAGCTGTTTTTT. Amino acids: CASSQNRGSNTGELFF.